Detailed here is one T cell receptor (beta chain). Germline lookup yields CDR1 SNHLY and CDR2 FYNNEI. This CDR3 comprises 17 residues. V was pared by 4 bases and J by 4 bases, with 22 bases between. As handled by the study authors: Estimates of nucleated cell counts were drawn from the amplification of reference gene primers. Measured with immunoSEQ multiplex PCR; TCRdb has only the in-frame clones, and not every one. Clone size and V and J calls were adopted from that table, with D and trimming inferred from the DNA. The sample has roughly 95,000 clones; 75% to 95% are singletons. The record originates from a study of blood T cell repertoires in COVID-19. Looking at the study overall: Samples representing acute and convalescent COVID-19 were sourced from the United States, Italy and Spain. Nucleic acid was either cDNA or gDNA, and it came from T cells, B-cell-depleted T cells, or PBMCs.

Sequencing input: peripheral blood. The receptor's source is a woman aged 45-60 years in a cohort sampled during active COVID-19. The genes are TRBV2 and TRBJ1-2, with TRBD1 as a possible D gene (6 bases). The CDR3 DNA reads TGTGCCAGCAGTGTCTATTCAGGGCAGGGGATTCCCTATGGCTACACCTTC. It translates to CASSVYSGQGIPYGYTF.